The 2 T cell receptor beta chains below were found in one sample sequenced in a study of cytomegalovirus exposure and HLA in healthy donors. This PCR relied on a set of 60 Vbeta primers and 13 Jbeta primers. The protocol was immunoSEQ multiplex PCR, while the TCRdb copy is restricted to in-frame clones and leaves out a portion. The sample records fewer than 200,000 clones, 70% to 90% being singletons. The sequencing sample was made of PBMCs. The receptor source for this set is a man aged 25 to 40 in good health and CMV-seropositive.

The chain is built from TRBV18 and TRBJ1-2; 7 bases match TRBD1. Germline V CDR1 and CDR2: KGHSH, LQKENI. The CDR3 contains 17 residues. The ends lost 6 bases at V and 6 bases at J; junction bases unmatched: 19. CDR3 sequence reads: CASSHTGQRRLWDGYTF. The CDR3 DNA reads as TGTGCCAGCTCGCATACGGGACAGAGAAGACTATGGGATGGCTACACCTTC.

Points on this clone: This same CDR3 is encoded by further DNA sequences in the sample. The V gene is TRBV5-4, the J gene TRBJ1-2, with D perhaps TRBD1 (5 bases). Germline assignment: CDR1 SGHNT and CDR2 YYREEE (reference sequence). Trimming pared 1 base from V and 3 bases from J, leaving 7 bases between. This CDR3 is 13 amino acids long. As DNA, the CDR3 is TGTGCCAGCAGCTTGCCGGGGGACTATGGCTACACCTTC. Its translation is CASSLPGDYGYTF.